This TCR beta chain is from a study of cytomegalovirus exposure and HLA in healthy donors. Study details: Earlier, 95 million to 140 million unique TCR beta sequences were recovered from 200 million or so T cells by an analysis.

Amplification used 60 Vbeta primers and 13 Jbeta primers. As processed by the authors: In a later analysis, tens of millions of unique TCR beta chains included roughly 11 million shared by two or more donors. The repertoire was sequenced with immunoSEQ multiplex PCR; TCRdb's copy has only in-frame clones and lacks some. The D gene and trimming were derived from the DNA, and the V and J assignments and clone size from that table. The sample yields 150,000 to 200,000 clones, more than 9.5% seen once. Trimming at V came to 5 bases and at J to 0 bases, leaving 10 bases not matched to a gene. Germline V gives CDR1 MNHEY, CDR2 SMNVEV (reference sequence). The CDR3 covers 17 residues. Study-wide findings and caveats: Among donors in an Asian-associated ancestry cluster, a later analysis reportedly found fewer N-insertions than the approximately 700-donor mean. TCR beta sequences numbering roughly 18,000 were associated with HLA alleles at 0.05 false discovery rate in a later analysis.

With respect to this clone: Its antigen is still unknown.

The clonotype comes from a man aged 50-59 years in good health and CMV-seropositive. The chain joins TRBV27 to TRBJ1-1, with TRBD1 matching over 9 bases. The sample consisted of PBMCs. The DNA of the CDR3 is TGTGCCAGCAGTCCGCACAGGGGGCTATCCATGAACACTGAAGCTTTCTTT. This sequence encodes CASSPHRGLSMNTEAFF.